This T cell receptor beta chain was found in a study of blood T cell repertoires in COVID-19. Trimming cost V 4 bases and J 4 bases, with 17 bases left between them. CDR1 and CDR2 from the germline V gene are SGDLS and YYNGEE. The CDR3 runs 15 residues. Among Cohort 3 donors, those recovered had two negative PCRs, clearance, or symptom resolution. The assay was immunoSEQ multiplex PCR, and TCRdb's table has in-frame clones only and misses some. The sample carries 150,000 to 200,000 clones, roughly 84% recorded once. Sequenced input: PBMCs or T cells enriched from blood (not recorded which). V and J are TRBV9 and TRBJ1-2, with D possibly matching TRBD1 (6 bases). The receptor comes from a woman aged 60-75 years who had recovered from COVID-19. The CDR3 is CASSLRQESRYGYTF. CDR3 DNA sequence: TGTGCCAGCAGCCTACGACAGGAGTCTCGCTATGGCTACACCTTC.